This T cell receptor (beta chain) appears in the sequencing data of a study of early T cells in non-severe SARS-CoV-2 infection. Attachment of unique molecular identifiers was made to individual cDNA molecules. TCRdb independently ran MiXCR on the 5' RACE reads; one entry per CDR3 protein. The table includes approximately 29,000 distinct CDR3 sequences, 5.5% to 6% detected once. This clonotype was detected many times. Unmatched junction bases numbered 5, after V lost 5 bases and J lost 1 base. Germline V gene data show CDR1 as MGHRA and CDR2 as YSYEKL. CDR3 size: 15 residues. The sequenced sample was whole blood. This receptor was taken from an adult who was a healthcare worker with PCR-confirmed SARS-CoV-2 infection or an uninfected control (not recorded which). The chain recombines TRBV4-1 with TRBJ1-1; 9 nucleotides agree with TRBD1. Written as DNA, the CDR3 is TGCGCCAGCAGCTCCCGGGACAGGGAGAACACTGAAGCTTTCTTT. It yields the protein CASSSRDRENTEAFF.